This T cell receptor (beta chain) derives from a study of shared clonotypes between healthy human individuals (dated by TCRdb to 2020 to 2022). About the study as a whole: Three men and a couple of women, aged 18 to 49 years, made up the cohort. For each donor, CD4 naive and CD4 memory were each run on three plates, CD8 naive on two plates, and CD8 memory on one plate. Blood TCR repertoires of several healthy adults were deeply sequenced to estimate repertoire size and the extent of clonotype sharing between individuals. To increase sequencing depth and limit assay-specific biases, TCR repertoire library preparation and sequencing were carried out by different laboratories using diverse techniques. Per donor, leukapheresis produced somewhere between about 0.94 and 9.5 billion PBMCs. Here is what the overall study found, with its caveats: When several donors were compared, the shared fraction of clonotypes was 5% to 6.5% for naive CD4, roughly 3.3% for naive CD8, more than 2% for memory CD4, and 0.4% for memory CD8. Clonotypes shared by all four sorted-subset donors showed higher generation probabilities than non-shared clonotypes. Based on pairwise subsampling, the degree of clonotype sharing among donors was expected to be affected by sequencing depth. Because the study included a small number of donors, the genetic and exposure-history diversity represented was limited. Estimated clonotype richness was generally larger for naive than for memory subsets. Incomplete sequencing was indicated by rarefaction of sorted-subset datasets, despite the large sequencing depth. Sampling was restricted to blood, and TCR repertoires in tissue are likely to differ from TCR repertoires in blood.

A word on this clone: Its antigen has not been determined. There are no base qualities to consult, and no much larger clone falls within one base.

Donors were healthy HIV-negative adults with no recently reported acute infections or vaccinations. Only Caucasian adults living in Nashville, Tennessee, USA were represented among the donors. CD4+ T cells were enriched by magnetic negative selection; naive cells were then positively selected on CD45RA, and the negative fraction formed the memory subset. After blood collection by leukapheresis, PBMCs were isolated using Ficoll-Histopaque density gradient centrifugation and then cryopreserved in the vapor phase of liquid nitrogen. Analytical flow cytometry was used to check the purity and quantity of each magnetically sorted T cell population. Genomic DNA was isolated from each sorted fraction and quantified by UV absorbance on a Nanodrop 2000c. Using the deep immunoSEQ assay, multiplex PCR amplified TCR CDR3 regions from genomic DNA. Extracted genomic DNA from each cell subset was distributed evenly across all wells of several immunoSEQ 96-well plates, and each plate was treated as a replicate. For sorted subsets, roughly 200 ng of genomic DNA, equivalent to around 31,000 T cell genomes, went into each replicate PCR. Purified libraries were measured with a Qubit 3.0 fluorometer, size-checked on a Bioanalyzer 2100, and measured again with the KAPA Library Quantification kit. Every immunoSEQ 96-well plate was sequenced on a dedicated single-read 150-cycle Illumina NextSeq 550 flow cell. The study's own analysis went as follows. Because only junctional sequences without quality scores were contained in the immunoSEQ output, filtering matching that applied to full-length reads could not be performed. To assign V/J genes and CDR3, sequences were annotated using PyIR, a Python wrapper for IgBLAST v1.9, with IMGT germline references. Any read was removed if the V/J assignment was weak (E-value above 1e-6), the CDR3 was missing, or the read contained stop codons, out-of-frame junctions, or ambiguous translated residues. A V3J clonotype was defined by an identical inferred V gene, J gene, and CDR3 amino acid sequence. Percentage overlap between repertoires was computed as shared unique clonotypes divided by the size of the smaller repertoire. Repertoire richness was assessed with RTK rarefaction, the Chao1 estimator, and Recon v2.1 estimates of unobserved clonotypes. For all TCRbeta clonotypes obtained by the gDNA method from four donors, generation probabilities were computed with OLGA. Sourced from immuneACCESS, this table was stored by TCRdb with only in-frame sequences that have V and J called. A share of the clones is absent; for the studies checked, an unresolved V gene accounts for under half, and the remainder has no known explanation. From that table come the V and J calls and clone size; the DNA was used to work out D and trimming. The sample table holds approximately 2.4 million clones, of which roughly 95% were seen once. Roughly 0.13% of the sample lies in the top ten.

Spanning cysteine to phenylalanine, the CDR3 consists of 15 amino acids. The sequence is cut down to CDR3 DNA, 45 bases in frame from base 1. V loses 3 bases, J loses 1 base, and the germline ends lie 11 bases apart. The germline V gene sets CDR1 to ENHRY and CDR2 to SYGVKD. The source material was naive CD4+ T cells sorted from blood. What the cell subset or site label conveys for this sample: CD45RA+ positively selected. This sequence originates from a man between 18 and 29 years old in good health. This chain joins TRBV10-3 to TRBJ2-3; TRBD1 is a weak D gene call, 6 bases matching. The bases are TGTGCCATCAGTGATCCGGACAGACGCACAGATACGCAGTATTTT. This encodes CAISDPDRRTDTQYF.